The 26 T cell receptor beta chains given below trace back to one sample, sequenced in a study of blood T cell repertoires in COVID-19. Repertoires were generated with immunoSEQ multiplex PCR, while TCRdb's copy carries only in-frame clones and drops some. The sample includes 150,000 or so clones, approximately 80% of them seen just once. Sequencing was carried out using PBMCs or T cells enriched from blood (not recorded which). These TCRs come from a man aged 40-49 years who had recovered from COVID-19.

V gene TRBV7-2 combines with J gene TRBJ2-5, with a weak D call TRBD2 (6 bases). Germline assignment: CDR1 SGHTA and CDR2 FQGNSA. Trimming took off 1 base at V and 1 base at J, with 10 bases between the two ends. CDR3 length: 15 amino acids. CDR3 sequence reads: CASSLVGGVQETQYF. Written as DNA, the CDR3 is TGTGCCAGCAGCTTAGTGGGCGGGGTCCAAGAGACCCAGTACTTC.

V gene TRBV6-5 combines with J gene TRBJ2-2; 8 bases line up with TRBD1. The V and J ends lost 7 bases and 4 bases, in that order; junction bases with no gene match: 5. The CDR3 covers 14 residues. From germline, CDR1 is MNHEY and CDR2 SVGAGI. The CDR3 here is CASIRDRGTGELFF. The CDR3 nucleotides read TGTGCCAGCATCCGAGACAGGGGCACCGGGGAGCTGTTTTTT.

There are a few counts of this clone. The rearrangement uses TRBV25-1 and TRBJ2-7; the D gene is possibly TRBD2 (5 bases). The CDR3 totals 13 residues. V was clipped by 7 bases and J by 2 bases, with 12 bases between them. Germline CDR1 MGHDK, CDR2 SYGVNS. This CDR3 reads CASKVGVPYEQYV. CDR3 DNA: TGTGCCAGCAAGGTCGGGGTCCCCTACGAGCAGTACGTC.

V and J are TRBV10-3 and TRBJ2-5; 8 nucleotides match TRBD2. The CDR3 sequence is 15 residues long. Germline values: CDR1 ENHRY, CDR2 SYGVKD. CDR3 sequence reads: CAIRGAGGSEETQYF. CDR3 in DNA: TGTGCGATCCGTGGGGCGGGGGGATCAGAAGAGACCCAGTACTTC.

The chain combines TRBV14 with TRBJ2-3; 9 nucleotides agree with TRBD2. This CDR3 comprises 17 residues. Trimming at V came to 2 bases and at J to 3 bases, leaving 9 bases not matched to a gene. Germline loops: CDR1 SGHDN, CDR2 FVKESK. Here the CDR3 reads CASSQRGGGAVTDTQYF. CDR3 DNA: TGTGCCAGCAGCCAACGGGGCGGGGGGGCAGTGACAGATACGCAGTATTTT. The whole variable domain, remainder taken from reference TRBV14 and TRBJ2-3, is EAGVTQFPSHSVIEKGQTVTLRCDPISGHDNLYWYRRVMGKEIKFLLHFVKESKQDESGMPNNRFLAERTGGTYSTLKVQPAELEDSGVYFCASSQRGGGAVTDTQYFGPGTRLTVL.

The chain employs TRBV30 and TRBJ1-3; D is uncertain. Trimming cost V 5 bases and J 0 bases, with 17 bases left between them. Germline CDR1 is GTSNPN and CDR2 is SVGIG (reference sequence). The CDR3 sequence is 16 residues long. DNA for the CDR3: TGTGCCTGGGCCTACATTGGGCCTCACTCTGGAAACACCATATATTTT. It codes for CAWAYIGPHSGNTIYF.

The chain combines TRBV5-1 with TRBJ2-1; D may be TRBD1 (5 bases). Germline V gene data show CDR1 as SGHRS and CDR2 as YFSETQ. With 9 bases removed from V and 0 bases from J, the gap between germline ends came to 19 bases. This CDR3 spans 16 amino acids. CDR3 DNA sequence: TGCGCCACCCGACCGACAGTAAGGAGCTCCTACAATGAGCAGTTCTTC. Translating gives CATRPTVRSSYNEQFF.

This clone was recorded a few times. V and J are TRBV29-1 and TRBJ1-1; unclear D gene. CDR1 and CDR2 (germline): SQVTM, ANQGSEA. This CDR3 has 13 amino acids. Trimming stripped 2 bases from V and 1 base from J, with 8 bases between. The CDR3 DNA reads TGCAGCGTTGAAAGTCGGTCGAACACTGAAGCTTTCTTT. This sequence encodes CSVESRSNTEAFF.

In this sample, this clone turned up many times. This CDR3 is also generated by other DNA sequences in the sample. The rearrangement uses TRBV4-2 and TRBJ2-2, with 10 positions matching TRBD2. J gave up 4 bases and V 3 bases, and 8 bases lay outside the gene matches. Germline V gives CDR1 LGHNA, CDR2 YNFKEQ. This CDR3 comprises 17 residues. The CDR3 region has the DNA TGTGCCAGCAGCCAGGAGGTACTAGCGGGGCGCACCGGGGAGCTGTTTTTT. It specifies CASSQEVLAGRTGELFF.

The chain recombines TRBV11-2 with TRBJ1-2; a possible D gene is TRBD1 (5 bases). Per the germline V gene, CDR1 is SGHAT and CDR2 is FQNNGV. The ends were cut back, 0 bases at V and 2 bases at J, with 10 bases in the middle. The CDR3 has 15 amino acids. The CDR3 DNA reads as TGTGCCAGCAGCTTAGATCCGGCAGGGAACTATGGCTACACCTTC. Translation: CASSLDPAGNYGYTF.

The chain combines TRBV24-1 with TRBJ2-3; 7 nucleotides align to TRBD1. V shed 7 bases and J 0 bases; nucleotides not matched to a gene: 3. CDR1 is KGHDR and CDR2 is SFDVKD in the germline V gene. This CDR3 is 14 amino acids long. CDR3 region: CATSEGQSTDTQYF. CDR3 sequence (DNA): TGTGCCACCAGCGAGGGACAGAGCACAGATACGCAGTATTTT.

The chain carries TRBV6-1 and TRBJ1-4; weak D call: TRBD1 (5 bases). The CDR3 is made up of 15 amino acids. Trimming removed 2 bases at V and 5 bases at J, with 12 bases between. Germline V gene data show CDR1 as MNHNS and CDR2 as SASEGT. CDR3 in DNA: TGTGCCAGCAGTGAATCGGGGGTGAGAAATGAAAAACTGTTTTTT. Protein: CASSESGVRNEKLFF.

The rearrangement uses TRBV5-4 and TRBJ2-2, with TRBD2 identical over 7 bases. Germline V gene sequence: CDR1 SGHNT, CDR2 YYREEE (reference sequence). This CDR3 is 17 amino acids long. The V gene end was trimmed by 4 bases and the J gene end by 2 bases; junction bases not matched to a gene: 11. CDR3 residues: CASSPFAGVSNTGELFF. DNA for the CDR3: TGTGCCAGCAGCCCCTTCGCGGGGGTATCTAACACCGGGGAGCTGTTTTTT.

The chain combines TRBV4-1 with TRBJ2-3, with D possibly being TRBD1 (5 bases). With 3 bases removed from V and 2 bases from J, the gap between germline ends came to 15 bases. The germline CDR1 and CDR2 sequences are MGHRA and YSYEKL. The CDR3 consists of 16 residues. CDR3 DNA sequence: TGCGCCAGCAGCCACCCCAGGGATTTGCCCACAGATACGCAGTATTTT. It specifies CASSHPRDLPTDTQYF.

The rearrangement uses TRBV7-2 and TRBJ2-1; the match to TRBD2 covers 13 bases. After removal of 5 bases from V and 7 bases from J, the junction contained 5 bases not matched to a gene. This CDR3 has 15 amino acids. Germline CDR1 SGHTA, CDR2 FQGNSA. CDR3 in amino acids: CASSLTSGGPNEQFF. CDR3 bases: TGTGCCAGCAGCCTGACTAGCGGGGGGCCTAATGAGCAGTTCTTC.

V is TRBV4-2 and J is TRBJ2-1; 14 bases are shared with TRBD2. Germline-derived CDR1 and CDR2 are LGHNA and YNFKEQ. V shed 1 base and J 7 bases; nucleotides not matched to a gene: 9. The length of the CDR3 is 18 residues. CDR3 sequence reads: CASSQVGLAGVGSNEQFF. The CDR3 nucleotides read TGTGCCAGCAGCCAAGTGGGACTAGCGGGGGTGGGGAGTAATGAGCAGTTCTTC.

The V and J genes are TRBV6-5 and TRBJ1-5; 8 bases map to TRBD1. Germline V gene lookup returns CDR1 MNHEY and CDR2 SVGAGI. After removal of 7 bases from V and 6 bases from J, the junction contained 11 bases not matched to a gene. CDR3 length: 15 residues. The CDR3 reads CASTEGQGAIQPQHF. The CDR3 DNA is TGTGCCAGCACCGAAGGGCAGGGGGCAATTCAGCCCCAGCATTTT.

The chain is built from TRBV5-1 and TRBJ2-5, with D perhaps TRBD2 (5 bases). This CDR3 has 14 amino acids. With 2 bases removed from V and 2 bases from J, the gap between germline ends came to 10 bases. Germline CDR1 is SGHRS and CDR2 is YFSETQ. Written as DNA, the CDR3 is TGCGCCAGCAGCTTTCCCGGGAAGCAAGAGACCCAGTACTTC. Translating it yields CASSFPGKQETQYF.

This clone was detected once. J is TRBJ1-6 and V is TRBV30; 8 positions agree with TRBD1. In germline, CDR1 is GTSNPN, CDR2 SVGIG (reference sequence). The CDR3 sequence is 14 residues long. J lost 7 bases, V lost 4 bases, and 6 bases had no gene match. CDR3 nucleotide sequence: TGTGCCTGGACCCTGACAGGGGACAATTCACCCCTCCACTTT. This translates into CAWTLTGDNSPLHF. The whole variable domain, filled in from reference TRBV30 and TRBJ1-6, reads SQTIHQWPATLVQPVGSPLSLECTVEGTSNPNLYWYRQAAGRGLQLLFYSVGIGQISSEVPQNLSASRPQDRQFILSSKKLLLSDSGFYLCAWTLTGDNSPLHFGNGTRLTVT.

This sequence joins TRBV3-1 (or the pseudogene TRBV3-2) and TRBJ2-1, with 8 nucleotides matching TRBD2. J lost 6 bases, V lost 1 base, and 5 bases had no gene match. The CDR3 has 15 residues. From germline, CDR1 is LGHDT and CDR2 YNNKEL (reference sequence). As DNA, the CDR3 is TGTGCCAGCAGCCAAGTACGGGGGGGGTTCAATGAGCAGTTCTTC. This codes for CASSQVRGGFNEQFF.

This chain connects TRBV3-1 (or the pseudogene TRBV3-2) to TRBJ2-3; 8 bases fit TRBD2. The CDR3 sequence is 15 residues long. Germline-derived CDR1 and CDR2 are LGHDT and YNNKEL (reference sequence). J lost 3 bases, V lost 1 base, and 3 bases had no gene match. The CDR3 DNA follows: TGTGCCAGCAGCCAAGTGGCGGGGGGAACAGATACGCAGTATTTT. It codes for CASSQVAGGTDTQYF.

V usage is TRBV5-1 and J usage is TRBJ1-6; D call uncertain. The germline V gene encodes CDR1 SGHRS and CDR2 YFSETQ. The V and J ends lost 3 bases and 1 base respectively, with 2 bases between them. The CDR3 spans 13 residues. The chain's CDR3 is CASSSSYNSPLHF. In DNA, the CDR3 is TGCGCCAGCAGCTCGTCCTATAATTCACCCCTCCACTTT.

This clone was recorded a few times. This chain links TRBV7-2 with TRBJ1-5; unclear D gene. V was shortened by 3 bases and J by 5 bases, with 11 bases between the two germline ends. Germline CDR1 is SGHTA and CDR2 is FQGNSA. This CDR3 comprises 14 residues. CDR3 in DNA: TGTGCCAGCAGCTTTTTCGGTAGTTATCAGCCCCAGCATTTT. Protein sequence: CASSFFGSYQPQHF.

Written as DNA, the CDR3 is TGTGCCTGGAGTGCCCGGGACGGAGGGTTGAACAATCAGCCCCAGCATTTT. Translated: CAWSARDGGLNNQPQHF. The chain uses TRBV30 and TRBJ1-5; D perhaps matches TRBD1 (5 bases). Germline V gives CDR1 GTSNPN, CDR2 SVGIG (reference sequence). CDR3 length: 17 residues. The germline V and J ends were trimmed by 1 base and 3 bases, with 19 bases remaining between them.

Written as DNA, the CDR3 is TGCAGTGCTAGTCTCGATCAACTTCGGGGGGCCTTCTCCTACGAGCAGTACTTC. This encodes CSASLDQLRGAFSYEQYF. V usage is TRBV20-1 and J usage is TRBJ2-7; weak D call: TRBD2 (7 bases). Germline V lookup: CDR1 DFQATT, CDR2 SNEGSKA (reference sequence). CDR3 size: 18 residues. V was shortened by 3 bases and J by 0 bases, with 24 bases between the two germline ends.

The J gene is TRBJ1-1, the V gene TRBV5-1; 8 positions match TRBD1. Germline CDR1 reads SGHRS; CDR2 reads YFSETQ. The CDR3 length is 16 residues. J was trimmed by 5 bases and V by 4 bases; bases with no gene match: 13. CDR3 protein: CASSIASTGVRTEAFF. CDR3 sequence (DNA): TGCGCCAGCAGCATCGCTTCGACAGGGGTAAGAACTGAAGCTTTCTTT.